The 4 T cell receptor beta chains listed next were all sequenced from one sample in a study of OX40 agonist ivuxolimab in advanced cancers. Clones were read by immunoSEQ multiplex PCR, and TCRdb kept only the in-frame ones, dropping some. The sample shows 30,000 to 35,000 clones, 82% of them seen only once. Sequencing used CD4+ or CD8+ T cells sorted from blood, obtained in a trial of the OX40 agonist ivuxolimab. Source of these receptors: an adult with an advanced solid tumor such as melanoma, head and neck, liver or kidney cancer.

The chain's CDR3 is CSVEPDLGEQYF. The CDR3 DNA follows: TGCAGCGTTGAACCAGACCTGGGGGAGCAGTACTTC. The chain employs TRBV29-1 and TRBJ2-7; D is unclear. Germline V CDR1 and CDR2: SQVTM, ANQGSEA. The CDR3 loop spans 12 amino acids. The V and J ends lost 2 bases and 7 bases respectively, with 12 bases between them.

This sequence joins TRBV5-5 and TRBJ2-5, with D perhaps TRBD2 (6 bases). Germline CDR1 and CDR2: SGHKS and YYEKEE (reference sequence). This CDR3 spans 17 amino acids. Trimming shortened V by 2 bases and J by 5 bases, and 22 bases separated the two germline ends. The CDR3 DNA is TGTGCCAGCAGCTTTCTGCGTGTGGGGCAGGCGGGGGAGACCCAGTACTTC. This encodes CASSFLRVGQAGETQYF.

CDR3 residues: CASSPDRGGNSPLHF. Written as DNA, the CDR3 is TGTGCCAGCAGTCCCGACCGAGGGGGGAATTCACCCCTCCACTTT. The rearrangement uses TRBV28 and TRBJ1-6; D might be TRBD1 (6 bases). The germline V and J ends were trimmed by 5 bases and 7 bases, with 15 bases remaining between them. CDR1 is MDHEN, CDR2 SYDVKM, per germline. The CDR3 sequence is 15 residues long.

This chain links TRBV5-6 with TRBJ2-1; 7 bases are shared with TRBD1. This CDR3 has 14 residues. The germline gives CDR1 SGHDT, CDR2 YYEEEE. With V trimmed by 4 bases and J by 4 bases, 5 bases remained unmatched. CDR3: CASSPSGQYNEQFF. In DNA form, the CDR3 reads TGTGCCAGCAGCCCCTCGGGACAGTACAATGAGCAGTTCTTC.